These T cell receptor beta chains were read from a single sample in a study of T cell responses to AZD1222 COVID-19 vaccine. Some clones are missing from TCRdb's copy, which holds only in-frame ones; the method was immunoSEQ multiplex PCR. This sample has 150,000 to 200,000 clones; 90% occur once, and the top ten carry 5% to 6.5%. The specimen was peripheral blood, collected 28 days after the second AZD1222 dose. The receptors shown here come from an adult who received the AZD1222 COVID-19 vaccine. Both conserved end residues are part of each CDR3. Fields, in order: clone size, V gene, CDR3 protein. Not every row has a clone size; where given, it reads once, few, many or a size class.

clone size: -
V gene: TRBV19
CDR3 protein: CASSIIGRTDTQYF

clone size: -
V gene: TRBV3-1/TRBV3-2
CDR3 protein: CASSLRGGWYEQYF

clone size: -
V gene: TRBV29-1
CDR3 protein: CSVTQPGRRSYEQYF

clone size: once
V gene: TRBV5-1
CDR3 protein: CASSDPGDEKLFF

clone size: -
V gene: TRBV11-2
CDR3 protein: CASSLSWVETQYF

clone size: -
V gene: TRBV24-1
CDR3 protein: CATSDTRQGAFNQPQHF

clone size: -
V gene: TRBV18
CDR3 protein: CASSPTQGSTDTQYF

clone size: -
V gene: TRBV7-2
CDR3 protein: CASSLHPAGGPYEQYF

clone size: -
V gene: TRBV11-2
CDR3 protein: CASSLGRAGGPSEVETQYF

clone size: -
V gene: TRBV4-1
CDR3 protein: CASSHEVAAPQETQYF

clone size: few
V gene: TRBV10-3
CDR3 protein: CAISNEALNTEAFF

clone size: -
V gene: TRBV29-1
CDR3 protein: CSVDGSRGGYTF

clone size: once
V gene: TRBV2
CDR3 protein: CASSEWTVLFF

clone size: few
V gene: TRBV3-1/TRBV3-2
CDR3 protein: CASSLLREGRGWSPLHF

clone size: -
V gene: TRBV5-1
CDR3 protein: CASSLGLTGNNEKLFF

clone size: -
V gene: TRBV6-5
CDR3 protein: CASSTGFGNQPQHF

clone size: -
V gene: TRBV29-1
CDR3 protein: CSVGTGTKIREDNYGYTF

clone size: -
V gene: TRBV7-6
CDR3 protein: CASSLGGAGGPYEQYF

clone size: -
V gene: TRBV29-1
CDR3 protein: CSVRTGGQETQYF

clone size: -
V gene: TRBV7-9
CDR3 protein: CASSPRGGNYGYTF

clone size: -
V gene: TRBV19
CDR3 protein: CASRGWGGGLQETQYF

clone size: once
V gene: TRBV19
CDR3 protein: CASSVSLLSSSGNTIYF

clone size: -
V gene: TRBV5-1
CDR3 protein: CASSLAGYQETQYF

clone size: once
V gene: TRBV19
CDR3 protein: CASSIQLLNSPLHF

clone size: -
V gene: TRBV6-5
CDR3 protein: CASSYSSAGYYGYTF

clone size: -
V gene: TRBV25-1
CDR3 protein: CASSVTTPTNEKLFF

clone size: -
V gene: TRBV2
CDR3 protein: CASRPTGTEGGKLFF

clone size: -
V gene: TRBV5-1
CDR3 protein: CASSSLDRPSGYTF

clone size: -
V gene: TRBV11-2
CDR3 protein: CASSLVALAGAYEQYF

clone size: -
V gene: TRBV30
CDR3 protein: CAWSGGTGGYYEQYF

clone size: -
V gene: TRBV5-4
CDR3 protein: CASSSPGRVNQPQHF

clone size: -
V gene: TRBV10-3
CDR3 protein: CAISDDRDTEAFF

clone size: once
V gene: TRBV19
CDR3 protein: CASSPGQGVGEKLFF

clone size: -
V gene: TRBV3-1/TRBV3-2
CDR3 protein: CASSLRQGGSPLHF

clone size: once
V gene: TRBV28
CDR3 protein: CASSTSWIFGNTIYF

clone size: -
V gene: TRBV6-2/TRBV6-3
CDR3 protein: CASSLRQSGQPYGYTF

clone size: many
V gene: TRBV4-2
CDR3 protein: CASSQDGSGSNEQYF

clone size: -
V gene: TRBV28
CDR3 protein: CASSTSQGINQPQHF

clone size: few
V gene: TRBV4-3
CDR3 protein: CASSQDGTGAAGANVLTF

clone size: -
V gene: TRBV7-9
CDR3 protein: CASSQTSGYNEQFF

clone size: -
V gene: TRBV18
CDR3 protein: CASSTNREKLFF

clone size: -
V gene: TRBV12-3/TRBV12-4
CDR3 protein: CASRLQGNTEAFF

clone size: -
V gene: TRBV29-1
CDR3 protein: CSPPEGQAMNTEAFF

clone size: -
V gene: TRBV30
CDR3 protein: CAWSPGSGNQPQHF

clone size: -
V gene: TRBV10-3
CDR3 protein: CAITPSTRGWTNYGYTF

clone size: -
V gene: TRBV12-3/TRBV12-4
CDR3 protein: CASSDTGVQPQHF

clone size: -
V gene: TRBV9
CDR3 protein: CASSVDLNEQFF